This section outlines one TCR beta chain sequence together with its context. Antigen specificity is unknown. Germline V gene sequence: CDR1 LGHDT, CDR2 YNNKEL (reference sequence). This CDR3 has 12 residues. The V and J ends lost 1 base and 7 bases respectively, with 8 bases between them. Clones were read by immunoSEQ multiplex PCR, and TCRdb kept only the in-frame ones, dropping some. The table includes under 30,000 clones, about three quarters detected once. Before the COVID-19 pandemic, during about 2011-2019, CD4+ T cells were taken from unexposed donors. The cells were cultured for 9 to 11 days before CD4+ T cells were isolated. The data originate from a study of CD4 T cells in relation to SARS-CoV-2 and coronaviruses.

The sample was CD4+ T cells from PBMCs, cultured in vitro. This chain uses TRBV3-1 (or the pseudogene TRBV3-2) with TRBJ2-7, with D hard to call. The origin of this receptor is a human donor in good health. Here the CDR3 reads CASSQVIWEQYF. CDR3 bases: TGTGCCAGCAGCCAAGTCATATGGGAGCAGTACTTC.